Sequencing of this T cell receptor (beta chain) was carried out in a study of T-cell memory formation after mild COVID-19. Study overall: TCR clusters were mostly confined to one donor each.

TCRdb independently ran MiXCR on the 5' RACE reads; one entry per CDR3 protein. In the table there are about 350,000 distinct CDR3 sequences, about an eighth of which are singletons. A word on this clonotype: Its antigen is unknown.

The ends were cut back, 0 bases at V and 7 bases at J, with 13 bases in the middle. CDR3 length: 14 residues. Germline CDR1 reads SGHNT; CDR2 reads YYREEE (reference sequence). Overall study findings and caveats: CD4/CD8 balance held among clones contracting day 15 to 85, and later expanders leaned CD4+. Prior to infection, memory already included some responding clones, suggesting cross-reactive memory joined.

The source material was PBMCs or a T cell subset sorted from them (not recorded which). The chain is built from TRBV5-4 and TRBJ2-5, with unresolved D. The origin of this receptor is a man younger than 30 who had mild COVID-19 (a few samples of this study predate the infection). Cell type and time point are not known. The CDR3 is CASSLEAATGTQYF. The CDR3 nucleotides read TGTGCCAGCAGCTTGGAAGCTGCCACTGGGACCCAGTACTTC.